The clone carrying this T cell receptor beta chain has just a few counts. As yet, its antigen is unknown. This entry is derived from a study of blood T cells in healthy people across ages. General study points: Among T cells, TCR beta diversity per million cells dropped roughly linearly as age rose. Greater diversity and more naive CD4+ cells were seen in long-lived donors than in aged donors.

Germline CDR1 reads SGHTA; CDR2 reads FQGNSA. V gave up 7 bases and J gave up 3 bases, with 27 bases separating them. This CDR3 is 19 amino acids long. The use of a sample-barcoded 5' primer and a J-beta primer mix characterized a second PCR of roughly 6 to 11 cycles. At least 3 million CDR3-containing paired-end reads were obtained per sample. TCRdb re-analysed the 5' RACE reads in MiXCR, keeping a single row per CDR3 protein. The data show 1.5 million to 2 million distinct CDR3 sequences, 35% to 50% seen once. The specimen was blood. The rearrangement uses TRBV7-2 and TRBJ2-2; D may correspond to TRBD1 or TRBD2 (5 bases each). The receptor's source is a human donor in good health. The CDR3 sequence is CASTTLGHMPGLDTGELFF. The CDR3 DNA reads TGTGCCAGCACGACGTTAGGGCACATGCCGGGGCTTGACACCGGGGAGCTGTTTTTT.